The rows below give T cell receptor beta chains drawn from one sample of a study of shared clonotypes between healthy human individuals. Repertoires were generated with immunoSEQ multiplex PCR, while TCRdb's copy carries only in-frame clones and drops some. The sample lists around 2,000,000 clones, roughly 91% occurring once. The sequenced sample consisted of naive CD8+ T cells from PBMCs. Source of these receptors: a man between 18 and 35 years old in good health. Some clones in this sample may be carry-over from other donors' samples. The CDR3 runs from the conserved cysteine through the conserved F or W. D genes are given only for firm matches. The size field is filled for only some rows; it gives once, few, many or a size class.

d_gene	v_gene	j_gene	abundance	CDR3nt	CDR3aa
TRBD1	TRBV29-1	TRBJ1-2	.	TGCAGCGTAGGGACAGGGAACTATGGCTACACCTTC	CSVGTGNYGYTF
.	TRBV15	TRBJ2-3	.	TGTGCCACCCAACACTCGGGACGGCTACAAGATACGCAGTATTTT	CATQHSGRLQDTQYF
TRBD2	TRBV7-9	TRBJ2-5	.	TGTGCCAGCAGGCCAAGCGGGAGCAATAGAGAGACCCAGTACTTC	CASRPSGSNRETQYF
.	TRBV6-5	TRBJ1-1	few	TGTGCCAGCAGTTACCTGGGGATGAACACTGAAGCTTTCTTT	CASSYLGMNTEAFF
TRBD2	TRBV27	TRBJ2-3	.	TGTGCCAGCAGTTTAAAACCCGGACTAGCGGGCACAGATACGCAGTATTTT	CASSLKPGLAGTDTQYF
.	TRBV27	TRBJ1-2	.	TGTGCCAGCAGTTCGGACAGCTATGGCTACACCTTC	CASSSDSYGYTF
TRBD1	TRBV29-1	TRBJ1-5	.	TGCAGCGTGGACGACGGGACAGGAGGGAATCAGCCCCAGCATTTT	CSVDDGTGGNQPQHF
.	TRBV7-8	TRBJ2-7	.	TGTGCCAGCAGCCAGGCCCTCTCCTACGAGCAGTACTTC	CASSQALSYEQYF
TRBD1	TRBV6-4	TRBJ1-4	.	TGTGCCAGCAGTGTACCGGGACAGGGTAATGAAAAACTGTTTTTT	CASSVPGQGNEKLFF
.	TRBV6-4	TRBJ2-2	.	TGTGCCAGCAGTCCGAGGGCTTGGTCCGGGGAGCTGTTTTTT	CASSPRAWSGELFF
TRBD1	TRBV19	TRBJ2-1	.	TGTGCCAGTACCCAATTCGGGACAGCCTACTACAATGAGCAGTTCTTC	CASTQFGTAYYNEQFF
.	TRBV27	TRBJ2-3	.	TGTGCCAGCATCGGTGAGGGGTTCACAGATACGCAGTATTTT	CASIGEGFTDTQYF
.	TRBV15	TRBJ2-7	.	TGTGCCACCAGCAGACACACATGGGGGCTATCCTACGAGCAGTACTTC	CATSRHTWGLSYEQYF
TRBD1	TRBV4-2	TRBJ2-7	once	TGTGCCAGCACCGCCGGGACAGGGATCTCCTACGAGCAGTACTTC	CASTAGTGISYEQYF
.	TRBV11-2	TRBJ2-5	.	TGTGCCAGCAGCTCGACGGCTAGCGCGAAAGAGACCCAGTACTTC	CASSSTASAKETQYF